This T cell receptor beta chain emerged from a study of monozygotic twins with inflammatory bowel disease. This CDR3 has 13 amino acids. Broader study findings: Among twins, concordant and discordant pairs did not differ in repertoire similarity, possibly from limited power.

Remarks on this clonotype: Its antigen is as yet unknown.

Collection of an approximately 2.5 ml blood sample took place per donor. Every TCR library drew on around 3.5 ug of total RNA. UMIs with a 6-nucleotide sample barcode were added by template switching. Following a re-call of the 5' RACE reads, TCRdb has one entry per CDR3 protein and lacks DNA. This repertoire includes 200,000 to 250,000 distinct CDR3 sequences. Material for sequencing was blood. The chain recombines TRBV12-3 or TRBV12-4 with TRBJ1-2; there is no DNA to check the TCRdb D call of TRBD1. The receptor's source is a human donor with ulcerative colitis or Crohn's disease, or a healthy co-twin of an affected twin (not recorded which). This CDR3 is CASTPDRTIGYTF.